What follows are 17 T cell receptor beta chains derived from one specimen sequenced in a study of blood T cell repertoires in COVID-19. Sequenced by immunoSEQ multiplex PCR; TCRdb stores in-frame clones only, minus some. The top ten clones hold around 2.3% of a sample with roughly 130,000 clones, around nine tenths of them seen once. Sequencing was carried out using PBMCs or T cells enriched from blood (not recorded which). These receptors all come from a woman in her forties or fifties who had recovered from COVID-19.

The chain recombines TRBV9 with TRBJ2-7, with 8 bases identical to TRBD1. The germline V gene encodes CDR1 SGDLS and CDR2 YYNGEE. V dropped 4 bases and J dropped 7; count of bases not matched to a gene: 13. The CDR3 contains 15 residues. The CDR3 bases are TGTGCCAGCAGCCCCCGGGACAGGACCCTAGGTGAGCAGTACTTC. Translated, it gives CASSPRDRTLGEQYF. Combining the CDR3 with reference TRBV9 and TRBJ2-7 gives the whole variable domain DSGVTQTPKHLITATGQRVTLRCSPRSGDLSVYWYQQSLDQGLQFLIQYYNGEERAKGNILERFSAQQFPDLHSELNLSSLELGDSALYFCASSPRDRTLGEQYFGPGTRLTVT.

The chain joins TRBV5-4 to TRBJ2-5; 7 positions agree with TRBD1. V shed 4 bases, J shed 2 bases, and the junction held 2 bases outside the gene matches. This CDR3 has 13 amino acids. Germline CDR1 and CDR2: SGHNT and YYREEE (reference sequence). The DNA of the CDR3 is TGTGCCAGCAGCCCGGGACAGCAAGAGACCCAGTACTTC. Its protein product is CASSPGQQETQYF.

The chain is built from TRBV3-1 (or the pseudogene TRBV3-2) and TRBJ1-2; tentative D call: TRBD1 (5 bases). V lost 5 bases, J lost 7 bases, and 17 bases lay in between. Per germline, CDR1 LGHDT and CDR2 YNNKEL (reference sequence). The CDR3 is 14 residues long. The CDR3 spells CASSISGHQAGYTF. In DNA form, the CDR3 reads TGTGCCAGCAGCATCTCTGGACATCAGGCTGGCTACACCTTC.

The V and J genes are TRBV13 and TRBJ1-1; tentatively, D is TRBD1 (5 bases). This CDR3 spans 16 amino acids. From germline, CDR1 is PRHDT and CDR2 FYEKMQ (reference sequence). Trimming left V 0 bases short and J 5 bases short, with 16 bases between. CDR3 nucleotide sequence: TGTGCCAGCAGCTTAGGTACCTTCGGGGGAAGGACTGAAGCTTTCTTT. Its translation: CASSLGTFGGRTEAFF.

The genes are TRBV27 and TRBJ2-2; 7 positions match TRBD1. This CDR3 has 14 residues. Germline loops: CDR1 MNHEY, CDR2 SMNVEV (reference sequence). The CDR3, as DNA: TGTGGATCTTACAGGGGCCGGAACACCGGGGAGCTGTTTTTT. Translation gives CGSYRGRNTGELFF.

CDR3: CASSLDRAGNTIYF. The DNA of the CDR3 is TGTGCCAGCAGCTTAGACAGGGCTGGAAACACCATATATTTT. This sequence joins TRBV7-8 and TRBJ1-3; D may be TRBD1 (6 bases). Trimming took off 1 base at V and 2 bases at J, with 6 bases between the two ends. CDR3 size: 14 residues. Germline V gene lookup returns CDR1 SGHVS and CDR2 FQNEAQ.

This clone was recorded a few times. The chain carries TRBV7-2 and TRBJ2-7; 7 bases are a match to TRBD1. Germline assignment: CDR1 SGHTA and CDR2 FQGNSA. The V segment lost 3 bases and the J segment 3 bases; nucleotides outside the gene matches: 2. The CDR3 covers 13 residues. The CDR3 reads CASSFGQVYEQYF. DNA for the CDR3: TGTGCCAGCAGCTTCGGACAGGTCTACGAGCAGTACTTC.

The chain links TRBV19 to TRBJ1-2; weak D call: TRBD1 (6 bases). Germline V gene sequence: CDR1 LNHDA, CDR2 SQIVND (reference sequence). The CDR3 is 15 residues long. Trimming pared 1 base from V and 4 bases from J, leaving 13 bases between. The CDR3 region has the DNA TGTGCCAGTAGTATAGCCGGGGACAACCGCTATGGCTACACCTTC. Encoded protein: CASSIAGDNRYGYTF.

The J gene is TRBJ2-3, the V gene TRBV2; TRBD1 might be the D (5 bases). Trimming took 6 bases from V and 1 from J, leaving 14 bases between them. This CDR3 contains 15 residues. CDR1 is SNHLY and CDR2 is FYNNEI in the germline V gene. The CDR3 nucleotides read TGTGCCAGCAGCGGTTCTCAAGGGGGCACAGATACGCAGTATTTT. Amino acid sequence: CASSGSQGGTDTQYF.

This clone has only one observation. This chain links TRBV2 with TRBJ2-4; 9 bases are shared with TRBD1. V was clipped by 6 bases and J by 3 bases; unmatched bases: 15. The CDR3 extends over 18 amino acids. The V gene's germline CDR1 is SNHLY and CDR2 FYNNEI. CDR3 bases: TGTGCCAGCAGGAGCCGGGACAGGGCTGGTCTCGGCAAAAACATTCAGTACTTC. Protein product: CASRSRDRAGLGKNIQYF. The full variable domain, in which reference TRBV2 and TRBJ2-4 provide the parts outside the CDR3, is EPEVTQTPSHQVTQMGQEVILRCVPISNHLYFYWYRQILGQKVEFLVSFYNNEISEKSEIFDDQFSVERPDGSNFTLKIRSTKLEDSAMYFCASRSRDRAGLGKNIQYFGAGTRLSVL.

The V and J genes are TRBV29-1 and TRBJ1-1; D unclear. The CDR3 is 11 residues long. Germline V gene sequence: CDR1 SQVTM, CDR2 ANQGSEA. Between the trimmed V and J ends, which lost 2 bases and 5 bases, there was a span of 6 bases. The CDR3 protein is CSVERVTEAFF. The CDR3 DNA is TGCAGCGTTGAACGAGTAACTGAAGCTTTCTTT.

This chain connects TRBV6-2 or TRBV6-3 to TRBJ2-2; D unresolved. The V gene lost 3 bases and the J gene lost 1 base, with 9 bases spanning the gap. Germline-derived CDR1 and CDR2 are MNHEY and SVGEGT. The CDR3 spans 15 residues. CDR3 DNA: TGTGCCAGCAGTTATGGGCAGATGAACACCGGGGAGCTGTTTTTT. Translation gives CASSYGQMNTGELFF.

This clone was counted only a few times. The V and J genes are TRBV7-2 and TRBJ1-6, with D tentatively TRBD1 (6 bases). Per the germline V gene, CDR1 is SGHTA and CDR2 is FQGNSA. The CDR3 runs 15 residues. V lost 5 bases and J 6 bases, leaving 14 bases between the germline ends. The CDR3 sequence is CASSPRTESNSPLHF. CDR3 in DNA: TGTGCCAGCAGCCCACGGACAGAGTCTAATTCACCCCTCCACTTT.

The chain uses TRBV19 and TRBJ2-1, with D maybe TRBD1 (6 bases). The germline V and J ends were trimmed by 0 bases and 0 bases, with 9 bases remaining between them. This CDR3 comprises 16 residues. CDR1 and CDR2 from the germline V gene are LNHDA and SQIVND (reference sequence). The CDR3 sequence: CASSIDRGSSYNEQFF. CDR3 sequence (DNA): TGTGCCAGTAGTATAGACAGGGGAAGCTCCTACAATGAGCAGTTCTTC.

This rearrangement joins TRBV3-1 (or the pseudogene TRBV3-2) to TRBJ2-1; TRBD2 agrees at 9 bases. J was trimmed by 4 bases and V by 4 bases; bases with no gene match: 8. Per germline, CDR1 LGHDT and CDR2 YNNKEL (reference sequence). The CDR3 has 16 residues. This chain's CDR3 is CASSPRGGANYNEQFF. Here the CDR3 DNA reads TGTGCCAGCAGCCCCCGCGGGGGGGCTAATTACAATGAGCAGTTCTTC.

J is TRBJ2-3 and V is TRBV7-2; maybe TRBD2 (6 bases). CDR1 and CDR2 (germline): SGHTA, FQGNSA. V gave up 1 base and J gave up 0 bases, with 8 bases separating them. The CDR3 spans 15 residues. Here the CDR3 DNA reads TGTGCCAGCAGCTTAGGGGGGACTAGCACAGATACGCAGTATTTT. This translates into CASSLGGTSTDTQYF.

The chain employs TRBV9 and TRBJ1-2; unclear D gene. CDR1 and CDR2 from the germline V gene are SGDLS and YYNGEE. Trimming removed 0 bases from V and 6 bases from J, with 9 bases in between. This CDR3 comprises 13 residues. The CDR3 here is CASSVAIGNGYTF. The CDR3 DNA is TGTGCCAGCAGCGTAGCTATCGGGAATGGCTACACCTTC.